The clone carrying this T cell receptor (beta chain) was detected ten times or more. Its antigen remains unidentified. The CDR3 extends over 12 amino acids. Germline-derived CDR1 and CDR2 are MDHEN and SYDVKM. Trimming cost V 6 bases and J 5 bases, with 11 bases left between them. The record originates from a study of T-cell reconstitution after alpha-beta-depleted transplantation in children. The study, taken as a whole, reports: From newly produced T cells came most of the T-cell counts and diversity one year after transplant.

Unique molecular identifiers were built into the TCRbeta library. Each CDR3 protein is one row after TCRdb ran MiXCR on the PCR reads. The table shows roughly 180,000 distinct CDR3 sequences, with around 10% occurring only once. The receptor's source is a boy aged 2 to 9 with acute myeloid leukemia, due to receive a stem cell transplant. V usage is TRBV28 and J usage is TRBJ2-7, with no clear D. Material: PBMCs, obtained before TCRalphabeta/CD19-depleted stem cell transplant. For the CDR3, the DNA is TGTGCCAGCAGGGCCTCACCCCACGAGCAGTACTTC. It is translated as CASRASPHEQYF. The full variable domain, its missing parts supplied by reference TRBV28 and TRBJ2-7, is DVKVTQSSRYLVKRTGEKVFLECVQDMDHENMFWYRQDPGLGLRLIYFSYDVKMKEKGDIPEGYSVSREKKERFSLILESASTNQTSMYLCASRASPHEQYFGPGTRLTVT.